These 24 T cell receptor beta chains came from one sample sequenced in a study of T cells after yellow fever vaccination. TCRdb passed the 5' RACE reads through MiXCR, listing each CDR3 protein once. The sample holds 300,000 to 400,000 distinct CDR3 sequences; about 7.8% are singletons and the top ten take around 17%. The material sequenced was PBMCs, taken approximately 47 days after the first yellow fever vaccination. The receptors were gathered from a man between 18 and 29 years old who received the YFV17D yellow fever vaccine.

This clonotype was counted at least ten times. This CDR3 reads CASSSIHQETQYF. The CDR3 DNA follows: TGTGCCAGCAGCTCAATCCATCAGGAGACCCAGTACTTC. The chain is built from TRBV7-6 and TRBJ2-5; no reliable D call. The germline V gene encodes CDR1 SGHVS and CDR2 FNYEAQ. V dropped 4 bases and J dropped 5 bases, with 11 bases sitting between them. The CDR3 contains 13 residues.

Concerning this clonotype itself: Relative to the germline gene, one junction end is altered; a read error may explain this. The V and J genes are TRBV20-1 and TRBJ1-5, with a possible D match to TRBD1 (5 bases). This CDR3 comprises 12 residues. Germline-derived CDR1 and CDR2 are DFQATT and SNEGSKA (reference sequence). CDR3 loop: CSARGDVQPQHF. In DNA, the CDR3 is TGCAGTGCCAGAGGGGATGTGCAGCCCCAGCATTTT.

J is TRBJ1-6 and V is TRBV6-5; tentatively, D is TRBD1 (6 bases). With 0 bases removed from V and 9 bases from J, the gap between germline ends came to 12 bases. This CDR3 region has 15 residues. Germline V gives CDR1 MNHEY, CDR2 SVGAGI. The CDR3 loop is CASSYSIAGASPLHF. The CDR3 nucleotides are TGTGCCAGCAGTTACTCGATCGCAGGGGCTTCACCCCTCCACTTT.

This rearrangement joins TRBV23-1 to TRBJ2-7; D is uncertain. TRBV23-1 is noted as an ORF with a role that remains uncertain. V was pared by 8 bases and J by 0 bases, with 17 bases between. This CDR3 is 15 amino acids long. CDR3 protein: CASGPRSELSYEQYV. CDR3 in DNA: TGCGCCAGCGGCCCTCGGTCCGAACTCTCCTACGAGCAGTACGTC.

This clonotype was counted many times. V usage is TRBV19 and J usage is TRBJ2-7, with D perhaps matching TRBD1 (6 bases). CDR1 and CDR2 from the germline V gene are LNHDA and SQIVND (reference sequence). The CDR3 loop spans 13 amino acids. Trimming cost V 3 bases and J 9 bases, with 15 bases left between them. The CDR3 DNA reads TGTGCCAGTAGTATGGCGGCAGGGGAGTGGCAGTACGTC. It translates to CASSMAAGEWQYV.

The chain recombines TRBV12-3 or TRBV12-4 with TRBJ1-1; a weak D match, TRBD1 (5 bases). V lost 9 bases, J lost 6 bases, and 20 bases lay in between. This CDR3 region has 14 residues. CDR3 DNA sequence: TGTGCCAGTTCTCCCGGGGGGAGTAACGCTGAAGCTTTCTTT. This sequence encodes CASSPGGSNAEAFF.

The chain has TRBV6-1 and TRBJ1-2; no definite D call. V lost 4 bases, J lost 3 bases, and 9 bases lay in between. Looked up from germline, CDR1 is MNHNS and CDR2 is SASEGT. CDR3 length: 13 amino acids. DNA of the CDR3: TGTGCCAGCAGTGCAGGCACTTACTATGGCTACACCTTC. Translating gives CASSAGTYYGYTF.

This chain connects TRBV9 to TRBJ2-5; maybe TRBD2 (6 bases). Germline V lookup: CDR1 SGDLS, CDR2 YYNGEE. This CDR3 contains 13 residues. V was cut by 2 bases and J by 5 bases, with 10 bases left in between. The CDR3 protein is CASSVGSGETQYF. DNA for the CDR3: TGTGCCAGCAGCGTCGGCAGCGGGGAGACCCAGTACTTC.

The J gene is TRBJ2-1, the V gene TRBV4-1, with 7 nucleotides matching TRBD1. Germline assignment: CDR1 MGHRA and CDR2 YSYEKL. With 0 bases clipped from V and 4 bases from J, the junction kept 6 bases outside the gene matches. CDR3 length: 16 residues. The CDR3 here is CASSQDPRQGYNEQFF. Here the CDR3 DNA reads TGCGCCAGCAGCCAAGATCCGAGACAGGGTTACAATGAGCAGTTCTTC.

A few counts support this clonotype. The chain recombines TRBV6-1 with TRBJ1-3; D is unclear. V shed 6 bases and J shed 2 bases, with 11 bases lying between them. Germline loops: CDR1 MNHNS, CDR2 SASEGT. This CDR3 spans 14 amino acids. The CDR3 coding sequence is TGTGCCAGCAGGATACAGCTCGCTGGAAACACCATATATTTT. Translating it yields CASRIQLAGNTIYF.

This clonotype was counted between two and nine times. The CDR3 protein is CASSERQGYNEQFF. The DNA for the CDR3 is TGTGCCAGCAGTGAAAGACAGGGCTACAATGAGCAGTTCTTC. The V gene is TRBV6-4, the J gene TRBJ2-1, with TRBD1 matching 7 bases. The V segment lost 3 bases and the J segment 3 bases; nucleotides outside the gene matches: 2. The CDR3 consists of 14 residues. Germline assignment: CDR1 MRHNA and CDR2 SNTAGT.

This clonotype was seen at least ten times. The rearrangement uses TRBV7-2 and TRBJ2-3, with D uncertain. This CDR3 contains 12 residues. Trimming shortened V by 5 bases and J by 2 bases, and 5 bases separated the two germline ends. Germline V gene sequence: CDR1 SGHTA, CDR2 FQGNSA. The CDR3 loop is CASSPNTDTQYF. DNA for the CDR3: TGTGCCAGCAGCCCAAACACAGATACGCAGTATTTT.

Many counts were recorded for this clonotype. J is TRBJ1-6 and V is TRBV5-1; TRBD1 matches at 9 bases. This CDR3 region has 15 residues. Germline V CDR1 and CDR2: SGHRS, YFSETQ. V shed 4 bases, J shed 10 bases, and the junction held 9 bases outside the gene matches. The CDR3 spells CASSPGGQGWSPLHF. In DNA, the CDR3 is TGCGCCAGCAGCCCCGGGGGACAGGGTTGGTCACCCCTCCACTTT.

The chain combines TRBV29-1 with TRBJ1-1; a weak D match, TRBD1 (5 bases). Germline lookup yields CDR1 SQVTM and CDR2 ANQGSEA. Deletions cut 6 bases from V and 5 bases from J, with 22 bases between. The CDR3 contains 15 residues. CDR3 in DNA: TGCAGCGTCTGGGGGGTCCGACCGGGGGGGACTGAAGCTTTCTTT. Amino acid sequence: CSVWGVRPGGTEAFF.

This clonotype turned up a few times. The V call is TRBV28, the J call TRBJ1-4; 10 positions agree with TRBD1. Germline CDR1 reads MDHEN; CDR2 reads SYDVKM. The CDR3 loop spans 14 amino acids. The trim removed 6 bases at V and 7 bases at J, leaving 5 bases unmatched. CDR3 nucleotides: TGTGCCAGCAGCCTGACAGGGGGCAGTGAAAAACTGTTTTTT. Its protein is CASSLTGGSEKLFF.

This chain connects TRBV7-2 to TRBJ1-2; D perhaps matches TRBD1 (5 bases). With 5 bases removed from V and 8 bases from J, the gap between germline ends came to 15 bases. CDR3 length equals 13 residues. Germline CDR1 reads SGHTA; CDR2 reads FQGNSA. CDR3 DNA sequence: TGTGCCAGCAGCCCACGCTCGGGGGACGGCTACACCTTC. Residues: CASSPRSGDGYTF.

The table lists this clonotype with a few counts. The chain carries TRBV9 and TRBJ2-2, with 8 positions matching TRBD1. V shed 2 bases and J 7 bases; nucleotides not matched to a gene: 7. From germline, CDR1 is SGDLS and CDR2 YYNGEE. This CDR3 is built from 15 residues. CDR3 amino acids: CASSVSGGANGELFF. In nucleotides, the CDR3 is TGTGCCAGCAGCGTTTCAGGGGGCGCGAACGGGGAGCTGTTTTTT.

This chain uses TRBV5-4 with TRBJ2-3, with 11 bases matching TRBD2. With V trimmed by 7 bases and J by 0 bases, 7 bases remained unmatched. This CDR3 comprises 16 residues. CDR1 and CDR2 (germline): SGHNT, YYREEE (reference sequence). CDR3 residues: CASALAGGRSTDTQYF. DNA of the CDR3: TGTGCCAGCGCCCTAGCGGGGGGCCGGAGCACAGATACGCAGTATTTT.

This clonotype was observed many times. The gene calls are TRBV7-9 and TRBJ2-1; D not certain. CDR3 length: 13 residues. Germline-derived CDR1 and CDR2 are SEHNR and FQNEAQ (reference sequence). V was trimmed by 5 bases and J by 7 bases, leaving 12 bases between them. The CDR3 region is CASSPKRGNEQFF. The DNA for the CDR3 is TGTGCCAGCAGCCCTAAGCGAGGAAATGAGCAGTTCTTC.

CDR3 residues: CSAMWGDSYEQYF. In DNA form, the CDR3 reads TGCAGTGCTATGTGGGGGGATTCCTACGAGCAGTACTTC. The chain recombines TRBV20-1 with TRBJ2-7; a weak D match, TRBD2 (6 bases). Trimming removed 4 bases at V and 1 base at J, with 11 bases between. Germline CDR1 and CDR2: DFQATT and SNEGSKA (reference sequence). This CDR3 spans 13 amino acids.

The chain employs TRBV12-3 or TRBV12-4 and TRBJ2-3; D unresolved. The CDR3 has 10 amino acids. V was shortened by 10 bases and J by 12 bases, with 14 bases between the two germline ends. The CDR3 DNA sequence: TGTGCCACCGCCCGTACTCGCCAGTATTTT. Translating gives CATARTRQYF.

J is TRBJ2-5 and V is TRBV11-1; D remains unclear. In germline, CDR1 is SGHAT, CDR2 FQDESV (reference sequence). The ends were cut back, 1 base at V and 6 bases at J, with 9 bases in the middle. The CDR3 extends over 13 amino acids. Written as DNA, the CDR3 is TGTGCCAGCAGCTTAGAAAGGGCCCAGACCCAGTACTTC. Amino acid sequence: CASSLERAQTQYF.

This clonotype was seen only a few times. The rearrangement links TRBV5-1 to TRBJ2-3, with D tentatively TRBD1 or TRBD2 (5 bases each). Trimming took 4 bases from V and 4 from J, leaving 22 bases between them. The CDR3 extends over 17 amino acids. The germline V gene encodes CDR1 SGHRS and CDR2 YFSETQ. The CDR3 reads CASSLRRIRGGSDTQYF. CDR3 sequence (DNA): TGCGCCAGCAGCCTGCGGAGGATTCGGGGCGGATCAGATACGCAGTATTTT.

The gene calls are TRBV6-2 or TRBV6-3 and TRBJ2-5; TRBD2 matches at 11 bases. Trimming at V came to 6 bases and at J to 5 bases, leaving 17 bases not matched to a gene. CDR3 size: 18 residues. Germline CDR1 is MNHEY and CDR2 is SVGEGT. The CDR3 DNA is TGTGCCAGCAGGATAGCGGGGGGGCCTATCCCCCGCCAGGAGACCCAGTACTTC. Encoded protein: CASRIAGGPIPRQETQYF.